These T cell receptor beta chains were read from a single sample in a study of blood T cell repertoires in COVID-19. Sequenced by immunoSEQ multiplex PCR; TCRdb stores in-frame clones only, minus some. The table lists 350,000 to 400,000 clones, around nine tenths of them singletons. Sequenced material: PBMCs or T cells enriched from blood (not recorded which). These receptor sequences come from a woman between 25 and 40 years old with acute COVID-19. The CDR3 runs from the conserved cysteine through the conserved F or W. The order of the fields is clone size, D gene, J gene, V gene, CDR3 DNA, CDR3 protein. D genes are given only for firm matches. Not every row has a clone size; where given, it reads once, few, many or a size class.

>NA|TRBD1|TRBJ2-7|TRBV3-1/TRBV3-2
TGTGCCAGCAGCCAGACGACAGGGACCTACGAGCAGTACTTC
CASSQTTGTYEQYF
>NA|NA|TRBJ1-4|TRBV30
TGTGCCTGGAGTGTACAGGGCGTCGAAAAACTGTTTTTT
CAWSVQGVEKLFF
>NA|TRBD2|TRBJ2-3|TRBV29-1
TGCAGCGTTGAAGATTCGACTAGCGGGGGGTCCGATACGCAGTATTTT
CSVEDSTSGGSDTQYF
>NA|NA|TRBJ2-7|TRBV4-3
TGCGCCAGCAGCCACCGGACAGACTACGAGCAGTACTTC
CASSHRTDYEQYF
>NA|TRBD2|TRBJ2-2|TRBV5-1
TGCGCCAGCAGCTTGGGTAGCGGGGGGACCCGGAACACCGGGGAGCTGTTTTTT
CASSLGSGGTRNTGELFF
>once|NA|TRBJ1-4|TRBV7-2
TGTGCCAGCAGCCTGGCGGCAACTAATGAAAAACTGTTTTTT
CASSLAATNEKLFF
>NA|NA|TRBJ1-4|TRBV7-2
TGTGCCAGCAGCTTATCCGGTGAAAAACTGTTTTTT
CASSLSGEKLFF
>NA|TRBD1|TRBJ2-1|TRBV11-3
TGTGCCAGCAGCACCAACCGGGACAGGGGTGACAATGAGCAGTTCTTC
CASSTNRDRGDNEQFF
>NA|NA|TRBJ1-2|TRBV5-6
TGTGCCAGCAGCTTGTTGGGGGCCAATGGCTACACCTTC
CASSLLGANGYTF
>NA|TRBD1|TRBJ1-1|TRBV10-2
TGCGCCAGCAGTGACTATGGACAGGCCGAAGCTTTCTTT
CASSDYGQAEAFF
>NA|TRBD2|TRBJ2-1|TRBV9
TGTGCCAGCAGCGTAGATGCGGGGGGGCAGATTGAGCAGTTCTTC
CASSVDAGGQIEQFF
>NA|TRBD1|TRBJ1-1|TRBV19
TGTGCCAGTAGTACCCCGGGAACCACAGGGGGGGGTTTCTTT
CASSTPGTTGGGFF
>few|TRBD1|TRBJ2-7|TRBV4-1
TGCGCCAGCAGCCTCGGGACAGGGGCGCGGGGTCTGTCCTACGAGCAGTACTTC
CASSLGTGARGLSYEQYF
>NA|NA|TRBJ2-1|TRBV5-6
TGTGCCAGCAGTCAGGGGAGTATCTACAATGAGCAGTTCTTC
CASSQGSIYNEQFF
>NA|TRBD2|TRBJ2-7|TRBV25-1
TGTGCCAGCACGGGGCGGGGGGGCTACGAGCAGTACTTC
CASTGRGGYEQYF
>NA|TRBD1|TRBJ1-5|TRBV5-5
TGTGCCAGCAGCCCTCGGACAGGGTCTAGCAATCAGCCCCAGCATTTT
CASSPRTGSSNQPQHF
>NA|NA|TRBJ2-4|TRBV28
TGTGCCAGCAGTTTACCAGGTGAAGCCAAAAACATTCAGTACTTC
CASSLPGEAKNIQYF
>NA|NA|TRBJ1-5|TRBV6-2/TRBV6-3
TGTGCCAGCAGTTACTCAGGGGGTAGGAGCAATCAGCCCCAGCATTTT
CASSYSGGRSNQPQHF
>NA|NA|TRBJ1-6|TRBV6-1
TGTGCCAGCAGTGAATGGCGGGGGTTTTATAATTCACCCCTCCACTTT
CASSEWRGFYNSPLHF
>NA|TRBD2|TRBJ2-5|TRBV18
TGTGCCAGCTCGCAGGGACTAGCGGAGACCCAGTACTTC
CASSQGLAETQYF
>NA|NA|TRBJ2-7|TRBV29-1
TGCAGCGTAGCGACAGAATACGAGCAGTACTTC
CSVATEYEQYF
>NA|TRBD1|TRBJ2-4|TRBV19
TGTGCCAGTAGTCCGACAGGGGGCCTCGCCAAAAACATTCAGTACTTC
CASSPTGGLAKNIQYF
>NA|NA|TRBJ2-3|TRBV29-1
TGCAGCGTTGTTAGGGACTGGAGGGATACGCAGTATTTT
CSVVRDWRDTQYF
>NA|NA|TRBJ2-2|TRBV5-1
TGCGCCAGCAGCCAGGGCTCGGAGTACGCCGGGGAGCTGTTTTTT
CASSQGSEYAGELFF
>NA|TRBD1|TRBJ1-5|TRBV27
TGTGCCAGCAGTACCAGACAGGGACTGCAGCCCCAGCATTTT
CASSTRQGLQPQHF
>NA|NA|TRBJ1-2|TRBV20-1
NA
CSAYVGQGTTF
>NA|TRBD1|TRBJ1-3|TRBV9
TGTGCCAGCAGCACGCGGACAGGCGGTGAGGCTAACACCATATATTTT
CASSTRTGGEANTIYF
>NA|TRBD1|TRBJ1-3|TRBV3-1/TRBV3-2
TGTGCCAGCAGCTCACAAGGACAGGGGGCAGGAAACACCATATATTTT
CASSSQGQGAGNTIYF
>NA|NA|TRBJ2-1|TRBV12-3/TRBV12-4
TGTGCCAGCAGTTCACAGTGGAATGAGCAGTTCTTC
CASSSQWNEQFF
>NA|NA|TRBJ2-4|TRBV19
TGTGCCAGTAGTATAGACTACGCCAAAAACATTCAGTACTTC
CASSIDYAKNIQYF
>NA|NA|TRBJ1-1|TRBV5-8
TGTGCCAGCAGCTTCAGGGGACCGATGAACACTGAAGCTTTCTTT
CASSFRGPMNTEAFF
>NA|TRBD1|TRBJ1-3|TRBV9
TGTGCCAGCAGCGTTAGACAGGGCCCCAGCTCTGGAAACACCATATATTTT
CASSVRQGPSSGNTIYF
>NA|NA|TRBJ1-2|TRBV11-2
TGTGCCAGCTCGGAGGGACCGTACTATGGCTACACCTTC
CASSEGPYYGYTF
>NA|TRBD2|TRBJ2-3|TRBV27
TGTGCCAGCAGTTTACGGATACTAGCGGGGGCTAGCACAGATACGCAGTATTTT
CASSLRILAGASTDTQYF
>NA|NA|TRBJ1-4|TRBV7-3
TGTGCCAGCAGCTTAAACAGGAACGAAAAACTGTTTTTT
CASSLNRNEKLFF
>NA|NA|TRBJ2-7|TRBV29-1
TGCAGCGTTCTAGGGACATCATACGAGCAGTACTTC
CSVLGTSYEQYF
>NA|TRBD2|TRBJ2-7|TRBV6-5
TGTGCCAGCAGTATTAGTAGCGGGGGTCCCTACGAGCAGTACTTC
CASSISSGGPYEQYF
>NA|NA|TRBJ1-1|TRBV5-1
TGCGCCAGCAGCAACAGGCAACAAAACACTGAAGCTTTCTTT
CASSNRQQNTEAFF
>NA|TRBD2|TRBJ2-1|TRBV19
TGTGCCAGTAGTGTCATAGCGGGGGGGCTATACAATGAGCAGTTCTTC
CASSVIAGGLYNEQFF
>NA|NA|TRBJ1-1|TRBV5-1
TGCGCCAGCAGCGCGGGGGCTGGGATGAACACTGAAGCTTTCTTT
CASSAGAGMNTEAFF
>NA|TRBD1|TRBJ1-1|TRBV5-1
TGCGCCAGCAGCTTTTCCCCCAGGGGGACAACTGAAGCTTTCTTT
CASSFSPRGTTEAFF
>NA|TRBD1|TRBJ1-4|TRBV18
TGTGCCAGCTCTACCGGGACAGGGGGAGAAAAACTGTTTTTT
CASSTGTGGEKLFF
>NA|TRBD1|TRBJ1-1|TRBV7-9
TGTGCCAGCAGCCCTAGGACAGGTCCGAACACTGAAGCTTTCTTT
CASSPRTGPNTEAFF
>NA|NA|TRBJ2-2|TRBV19
TGTGCCAGTACGGGGGAGCTGTTTTTT
CASTGELFF
>NA|TRBD1|TRBJ1-4|TRBV7-8
TGTGCCAGCAGCTTAACCGGAGGACAGGGTTCGGGAACTAATGAAAAACTGTTTTTT
CASSLTGGQGSGTNEKLFF
>NA|NA|TRBJ1-1|TRBV2
TGTGCCAGCAGGTTGGACAGAGACACTGAAGCTTTCTTT
CASRLDRDTEAFF
>NA|TRBD2|TRBJ2-3|TRBV4-2
TGTGCCAGCAGCCGTTCACTAGCGGGGGTTGGAGATACGCAGTATTTT
CASSRSLAGVGDTQYF
>NA|TRBD1|TRBJ1-6|TRBV7-9
TGTGCCAGCAGCCTACAATATATACAGGGGTCGAGGTATTCACCCCTCCACTTT
CASSLQYIQGSRYSPLHF
>NA|TRBD1|TRBJ1-5|TRBV20-1
TGCAGTGCTAGTCGGCAGGGGGCATTGGCCCAGCATTTT
CSASRQGALAQHF
>NA|NA|TRBJ2-7|TRBV9
TGTGCCAGCAGCGTAAGCGGAAACTACGAGCAGTACTTC
CASSVSGNYEQYF
>NA|TRBD1|TRBJ2-1|TRBV19
TGTGCCAGTAGAACAGGGGGTATTTACAATGAGCAGTTCTTC
CASRTGGIYNEQFF
>NA|TRBD1|TRBJ1-2|TRBV4-1
TGCGCCAGCAGCCACGGACAGGGCGACTATGGCTACACCTTC
CASSHGQGDYGYTF
>NA|NA|TRBJ1-1|TRBV18
TGTGCCAGCTCACACGGCGGTACATACACTGAAGCTTTCTTT
CASSHGGTYTEAFF
>NA|NA|TRBJ2-7|TRBV25-1
TGTGCCAGCAGTGAACAGGGCCTCCGGCAGTACTTC
CASSEQGLRQYF
>few|TRBD1|TRBJ1-3|TRBV12-5
TGTGCTAGTGGTTTGGGACAGGGCTCCGGAAACACCATATATTTT
CASGLGQGSGNTIYF
>NA|NA|TRBJ1-1|TRBV7-3
TGTGCCAGCAGCTTAAACCCGGGAGGGAACACTGAAGCTTTCTTT
CASSLNPGGNTEAFF
>NA|NA|TRBJ2-5|TRBV4-1
TGCGCCAGCAGCCAAGGTTCGACCGCCAGGGCGGAGACCCAGTACTTC
CASSQGSTARAETQYF
>NA|TRBD2|TRBJ2-3|TRBV7-3
TGTGCCAGCAGCTTACTAGGACTAGCCGCAGATACGCAGTATTTT
CASSLLGLAADTQYF
>NA|NA|TRBJ1-2|TRBV7-9
TGTGCCAGCAGCTTTCCCTTTATCAGCTATGGCTACACCTTC
CASSFPFISYGYTF